These T cell receptor beta chains were read from a single sample in a study of OX40 agonist ivuxolimab in advanced cancers. The repertoire was sequenced with immunoSEQ multiplex PCR; TCRdb's copy has only in-frame clones and lacks some. The sample shows 80,000 to 95,000 clones, 92% of them seen only once. Sequenced material: CD4+ or CD8+ T cells sorted from blood, taken in a trial of the OX40 agonist ivuxolimab. The receptor set was obtained from an adult with an advanced solid tumor such as melanoma, head and neck, liver or kidney cancer. The CDR3 runs from the conserved cysteine through the conserved F or W. Each record gives: CDR3 protein, CDR3 DNA, CDR3 length, D gene, J gene, clone size, V gene. D genes are given only for firm matches. Clone size appears in some rows only: once, few, many, or a class for an expanded clone.

CASSLFSGGYNEQFF,TGTGCCAGCAGCTTATTTAGCGGGGGGTACAATGAGCAGTTCTTC,15,TRBD2,TRBJ2-1,NA,TRBV13
CAWGKQGYTEAFF,TGTGCCTGGGGAAAACAGGGTTACACTGAAGCTTTCTTT,13,NA,TRBJ1-1,NA,TRBV30
CASSARDPYEQYF,TGTGCCAGCAGTGCACGGGATCCCTACGAGCAGTACTTC,13,NA,TRBJ2-7,NA,TRBV6-1
CASSMTGVTEAFF,TGTGCCAGTAGTATGACAGGGGTGACTGAAGCTTTCTTT,13,TRBD1,TRBJ1-1,NA,TRBV19
CASSYRGLEGYTF,TGTGCCAGCAGTTACAGGGGGCTTGAGGGCTACACCTTC,13,TRBD1,TRBJ1-2,NA,TRBV27
CASSAGGDPNYGYTF,TGTGCCAGCAGCGCGGGGGGGGACCCTAACTATGGCTACACCTTC,15,NA,TRBJ1-2,NA,TRBV9
CASSQGTGLNEQYF,TGTGCCAGCAGCCAAGGGACAGGGTTGAACGAGCAGTACTTC,14,TRBD1,TRBJ2-7,NA,TRBV11-1
CASSLAGQGSGELFF,TGTGCCAGCAGTTTAGCGGGACAGGGGTCCGGGGAGCTGTTTTTT,15,TRBD1,TRBJ2-2,NA,TRBV27
CASSLEGGIDNQPQHF,TGCGCCAGCAGCTTGGAGGGGGGTATCGACAATCAGCCCCAGCATTTT,16,NA,TRBJ1-5,NA,TRBV5-1
CASSLVRRAETEAFF,TGCGCCAGCAGCTTGGTTCGCAGGGCTGAGACTGAAGCTTTCTTT,15,NA,TRBJ1-1,NA,TRBV5-1
CASSRDSNQPQHF,TGTGCCAGCAGTCGGGACAGCAATCAGCCCCAGCATTTT,13,NA,TRBJ1-5,NA,TRBV6-6
CASSEALVFWFF,TGTGCCAGCAGTGAAGCACTAGTGTTCTGGTTTTTT,12,NA,TRBJ2-2,once,TRBV2
CASSPTYEQYF,TGTGCCAGCAGTCCCACATACGAGCAGTACTTC,11,NA,TRBJ2-7,NA,TRBV2
CASNRGVMNTEAFF,TGTGCCAGTAACCGAGGGGTGATGAACACTGAAGCTTTCTTT,14,NA,TRBJ1-1,NA,TRBV19
CAWSREGFSRLHAGELFF,TGTGCCTGGAGTAGGGAAGGTTTTAGCCGGCTTCACGCCGGGGAGCTGTTTTTT,18,NA,TRBJ2-2,NA,TRBV30
CASRLAGGFSYEQYF,TGCGCCAGCAGGTTAGCGGGAGGTTTCTCCTACGAGCAGTACTTC,15,TRBD2,TRBJ2-7,NA,TRBV5-1
CASSAGLDGTLETQYF,TGTGCCAGCAGTGCGGGACTCGACGGGACCCTGGAGACCCAGTACTTC,16,NA,TRBJ2-5,NA,TRBV6-1
CASSLVWGEKLFF,TGTGCCAGCAGTTTAGTTTGGGGTGAAAAACTGTTTTTT,13,NA,TRBJ1-4,NA,TRBV27
CASNSDRVCHEQYF,TGTGCCAGCAACTCGGACAGGGTATGCCACGAGCAGTACTTC,14,TRBD1,TRBJ2-7,once,TRBV6-4
CASRAGGGSDSPLHF,TGCGCCAGCAGGGCAGGGGGCGGGTCTGATTCACCCCTCCACTTT,15,TRBD1,TRBJ1-6,NA,TRBV5-1
CASSYRGAIAPLHF,TGTGCCAGCAGTTATAGGGGGGCTATTGCACCCCTCCACTTT,14,NA,TRBJ1-6,NA,TRBV6-5
CASSSLGTGRVEGYTF,TGTGCCAGCAGCTCTCTTGGGACAGGGAGGGTCGAAGGCTACACCTTC,16,TRBD1,TRBJ1-2,NA,TRBV7-9
CASSPRGDTQYF,TGTGCCAGCAGCCCCCGTGGGGATACGCAGTATTTT,12,NA,TRBJ2-3,once,TRBV11-3
CASSLAEETQYF,TGCGCCAGCAGCCTGGCCGAAGAGACCCAGTACTTC,12,NA,TRBJ2-5,NA,TRBV5-1
CASSLGQYGYTF,TGTGCCAGCAGCCTGGGGCAGTATGGCTACACCTTC,12,NA,TRBJ1-2,NA,TRBV7-2
CASRYTEYGYTF,TGTGCCTCTCGGTACACAGAATATGGCTACACCTTC,12,NA,TRBJ1-2,NA,TRBV5-6
CASSQDRWLNTEAFF,TGCGCCAGCAGCCAAGATCGTTGGCTGAACACTGAAGCTTTCTTT,15,NA,TRBJ1-1,NA,TRBV4-1
CASSLGTGIGSYEQYF,TGTGCCAGCAGCTTAGGGACAGGGATTGGATCCTACGAGCAGTACTTC,16,TRBD1,TRBJ2-7,few,TRBV7-9
CASSFSAGDYGYTF,TGTGCCAGCAGTTTTTCCGCGGGGGACTATGGCTACACCTTC,14,NA,TRBJ1-2,NA,TRBV27
CASSRRSTDTQYF,TGTGCCAGCAGCCGCCGGAGCACAGATACGCAGTATTTT,13,NA,TRBJ2-3,NA,TRBV6-5
CASSLLALTDTQYF,TGTGCCAGCAGCTTGCTAGCGCTTACAGATACGCAGTATTTT,14,NA,TRBJ2-3,NA,TRBV5-4
CASRYGTKYNEQFF,TGTGCCAGTAGGTACGGGACTAAATACAATGAGCAGTTCTTC,14,TRBD2,TRBJ2-1,NA,TRBV19
CASSLDPLRANTEAFF,TGTGCCAGCAGCTTGGACCCCCTTCGGGCCAACACTGAAGCTTTCTTT,16,NA,TRBJ1-1,NA,TRBV5-4
CASYGLAEHNEQFF,TGCGCCAGCTATGGACTAGCGGAACACAATGAGCAGTTCTTC,14,TRBD2,TRBJ2-1,NA,TRBV5-1
CASSLLGMETRYF,TGTGCCAGCAGCTTATTAGGGATGGAGACCCGGTACTTC,13,NA,TRBJ2-5,NA,TRBV7-9
CASSLARQSISGANVLTF,TGTGCCAGCAGCTTGGCGCGACAGAGTATTTCTGGGGCCAACGTCCTGACTTTC,18,NA,TRBJ2-6,NA,TRBV5-4
CASSYSRQVEPQYF,TGTGCCAGCAGTTACTCGAGACAGGTGGAACCGCAGTACTTC,14,NA,TRBJ2-7,NA,TRBV6-6
CASSQVRFTDTQYF,TGCGCCAGCAGCCAAGTCCGTTTCACAGATACGCAGTATTTT,14,NA,TRBJ2-3,NA,TRBV4-1
CASSPRSVGANTGELFF,TGTGCCAGCTCACCACGGAGTGTCGGGGCGAACACCGGGGAGCTGTTTTTT,17,NA,TRBJ2-2,NA,TRBV18
CAWRGPQGASGYTF,TGTGCCTGGAGGGGTCCTCAGGGGGCGTCTGGCTACACCTTC,14,TRBD1,TRBJ1-2,NA,TRBV30
CASSKDRAGQPQHF,TGTGCCAGCAGCAAGGACAGGGCGGGGCAGCCCCAGCATTTT,14,TRBD1,TRBJ1-5,few,TRBV6-5
CASSIGGGLQTQYF,TGTGCCAGTAGTATAGGTGGGGGTTTACAGACCCAGTACTTC,14,NA,TRBJ2-5,NA,TRBV19
CSVGRDSYEQYF,TGCAGCGTTGGCCGGGACAGCTACGAGCAGTACTTC,12,TRBD1,TRBJ2-7,NA,TRBV29-1
CSVERTGFTDTQYF,TGCAGCGTTGAGCGGACAGGGTTCACAGATACGCAGTATTTT,14,TRBD1,TRBJ2-3,NA,TRBV29-1
CASNFNMGSEQYF,TGTGCCAGCAATTTTAACATGGGGAGCGAGCAGTACTTC,13,NA,TRBJ2-7,NA,TRBV6-5
CASSYSRVGYGYTF,TGTGCCAGCAGTTACTCGAGGGTCGGCTATGGCTACACCTTC,14,NA,TRBJ1-2,NA,TRBV6-5
CASSESGGSINEQYF,TGCGCCAGCAGTGAGTCCGGCGGGAGCATCAACGAGCAGTACTTC,15,TRBD2,TRBJ2-7,NA,TRBV10-1
CASRNPGQAYEQYF,TGCGCCAGCAGAAACCCCGGACAGGCCTACGAGCAGTACTTC,14,TRBD1,TRBJ2-7,NA,TRBV10-2
CASSSRPPSLGYEQYF,TGTGCCAGCAGTTCGAGACCCCCTAGCTTGGGTTACGAGCAGTACTTC,16,NA,TRBJ2-7,NA,TRBV6-6
CASSMIQDNEQFF,TGTGCCAGTAGTATGATACAGGACAATGAGCAGTTCTTC,13,NA,TRBJ2-1,NA,TRBV19
CASSLGLARTDTQYF,TGTGCCAGCAGCTTAGGACTAGCTCGCACAGATACGCAGTATTTT,15,TRBD2,TRBJ2-3,NA,TRBV5-4
CASSLSGASGGTDTQYF,TGTGCCAGCAGCTTAAGCGGGGCTAGCGGGGGAACAGATACGCAGTATTTT,17,TRBD2,TRBJ2-3,NA,TRBV7-3
CSVDDRTRQYF,TGCAGCGTCGATGACAGGACACGGCAGTACTTC,11,NA,TRBJ2-7,NA,TRBV29-1
CASSQDAGSPLHF,TGTGCCAGCAGCCAAGACGCCGGTTCACCCCTCCACTTT,13,NA,TRBJ1-6,NA,TRBV4-2
CASSGQPINQPQHF,TGTGCCAGCAGTGGACAGCCAATTAATCAGCCCCAGCATTTT,14,NA,TRBJ1-5,NA,TRBV6-6
CASSLVQGSGTEAFF,TGCGCCAGCAGCTTGGTACAGGGTTCAGGCACTGAAGCTTTCTTT,15,NA,TRBJ1-1,NA,TRBV5-1
CASSPSGSRVNEQFF,TGCGCCAGCAGTCCTAGCGGGAGCCGGGTCAATGAGCAGTTCTTC,15,TRBD2,TRBJ2-1,NA,TRBV4-1
CSVEVGSYGYTF,TGCAGCGTTGAAGTCGGCTCCTATGGCTACACCTTC,12,NA,TRBJ1-2,once,TRBV29-1
CASSLESGGNTIYF,TGTGCCAGCAGCTTAGAGTCAGGGGGAAACACCATATATTTT,14,NA,TRBJ1-3,NA,TRBV11-2